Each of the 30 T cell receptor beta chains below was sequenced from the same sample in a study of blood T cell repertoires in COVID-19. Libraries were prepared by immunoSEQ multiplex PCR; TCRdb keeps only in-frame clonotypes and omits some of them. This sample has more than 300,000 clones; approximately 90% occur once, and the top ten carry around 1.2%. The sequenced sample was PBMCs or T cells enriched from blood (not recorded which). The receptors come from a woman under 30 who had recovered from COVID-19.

In DNA form, the CDR3 reads TGTGCCTGGAGTGTACGGGGGACCTACTATGGCTACACCTTC. Its protein is CAWSVRGTYYGYTF. The chain couples TRBV30 to TRBJ1-2; a weak D match, TRBD1 (5 bases). There are 14 residues in the CDR3. Between the trimmed V and J ends, which lost 0 bases and 3 bases, there was a span of 11 bases. Germline V gives CDR1 GTSNPN, CDR2 SVGIG (reference sequence).

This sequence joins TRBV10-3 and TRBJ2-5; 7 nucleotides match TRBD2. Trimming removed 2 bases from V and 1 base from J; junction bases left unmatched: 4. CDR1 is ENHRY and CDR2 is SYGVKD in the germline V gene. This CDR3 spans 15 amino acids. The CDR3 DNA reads TGTGCCATCAGTGAGCCAGCGGGGTCCCAAGAGACCCAGTACTTC. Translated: CAISEPAGSQETQYF.

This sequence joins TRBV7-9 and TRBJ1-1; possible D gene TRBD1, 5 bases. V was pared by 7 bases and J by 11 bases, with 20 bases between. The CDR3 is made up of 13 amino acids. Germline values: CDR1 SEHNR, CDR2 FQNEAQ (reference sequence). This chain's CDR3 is CASTFETEFRAFF. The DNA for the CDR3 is TGTGCCAGCACCTTTGAGACAGAGTTTCGGGCTTTCTTT.

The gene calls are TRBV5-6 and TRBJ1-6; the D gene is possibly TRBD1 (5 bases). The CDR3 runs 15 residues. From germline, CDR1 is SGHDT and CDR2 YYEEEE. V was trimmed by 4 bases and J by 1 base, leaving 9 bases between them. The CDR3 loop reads CASSGAWSYNSPLHF. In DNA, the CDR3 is TGTGCCAGCAGCGGGGCTTGGTCCTATAATTCACCCCTCCACTTT. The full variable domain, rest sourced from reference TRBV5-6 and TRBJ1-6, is DAGVTQSPTHLIKTRGQQVTLRCSPKSGHDTVSWYQQALGQGPQFIFQYYEEEERQRGNFPDRFSGHQFPNYSSELNVNALLLGDSALYLCASSGAWSYNSPLHFGNGTRLTVT.

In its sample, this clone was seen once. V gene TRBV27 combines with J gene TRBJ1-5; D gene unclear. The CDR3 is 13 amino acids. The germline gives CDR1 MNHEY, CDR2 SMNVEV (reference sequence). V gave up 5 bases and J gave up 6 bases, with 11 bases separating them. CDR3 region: CASSAADGQPQHF. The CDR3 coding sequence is TGTGCCAGCAGTGCAGCGGATGGTCAGCCCCAGCATTTT.

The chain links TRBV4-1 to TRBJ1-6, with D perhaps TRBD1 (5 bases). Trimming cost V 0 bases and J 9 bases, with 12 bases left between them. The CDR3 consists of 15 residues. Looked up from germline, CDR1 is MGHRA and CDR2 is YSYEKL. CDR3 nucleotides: TGCGCCAGCAGCCAAGAAATGACAGTTTCTTCACCCCTCCACTTT. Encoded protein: CASSQEMTVSSPLHF.

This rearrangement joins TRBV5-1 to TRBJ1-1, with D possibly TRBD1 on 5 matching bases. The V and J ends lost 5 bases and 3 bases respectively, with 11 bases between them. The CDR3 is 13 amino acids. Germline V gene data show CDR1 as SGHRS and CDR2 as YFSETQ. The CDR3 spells CASRTDSYTEAFF. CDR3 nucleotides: TGCGCCAGCAGGACAGACAGTTACACTGAAGCTTTCTTT. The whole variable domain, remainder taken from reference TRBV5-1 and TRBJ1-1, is KAGVTQTPRYLIKTRGQQVTLSCSPISGHRSVSWYQQTPGQGLQFLFEYFSETQRNKGNFPGRFSGRQFSNSRSEMNVSTLELGDSALYLCASRTDSYTEAFFGQGTRLTVV.

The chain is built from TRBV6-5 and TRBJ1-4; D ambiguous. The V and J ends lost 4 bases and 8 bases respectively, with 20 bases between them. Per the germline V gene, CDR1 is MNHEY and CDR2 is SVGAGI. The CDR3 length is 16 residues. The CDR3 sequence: CASSLTRIDLGEKLFF. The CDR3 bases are TGTGCCAGCAGTTTGACTAGGATCGACCTGGGGGAAAAACTGTTTTTT.

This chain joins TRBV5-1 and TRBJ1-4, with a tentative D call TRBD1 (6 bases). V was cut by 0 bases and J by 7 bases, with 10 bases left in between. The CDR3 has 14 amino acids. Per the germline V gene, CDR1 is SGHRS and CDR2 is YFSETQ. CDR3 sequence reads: CASSLDRDFEKLFF. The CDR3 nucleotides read TGCGCCAGCAGCTTGGACAGGGATTTTGAAAAACTGTTTTTT.

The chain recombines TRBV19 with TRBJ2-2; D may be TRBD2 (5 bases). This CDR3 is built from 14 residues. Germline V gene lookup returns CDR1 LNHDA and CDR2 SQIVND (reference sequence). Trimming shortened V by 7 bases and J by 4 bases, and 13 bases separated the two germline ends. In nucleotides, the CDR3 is TGTGCCAGTAATAGCATAGAGGGCACCGGGGAGCTGTTTTTT. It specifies CASNSIEGTGELFF.

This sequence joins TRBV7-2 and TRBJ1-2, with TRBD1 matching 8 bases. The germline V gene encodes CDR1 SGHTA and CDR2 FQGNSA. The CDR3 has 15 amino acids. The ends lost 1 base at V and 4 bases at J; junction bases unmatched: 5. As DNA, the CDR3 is TGTGCCAGCAGCTTAGGCTACAGGGGGAGCTATGGCTACACCTTC. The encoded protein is CASSLGYRGSYGYTF. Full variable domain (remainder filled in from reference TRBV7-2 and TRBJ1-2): GAGVSQSPSNKVTEKGKDVELRCDPISGHTALYWYRQSLGQGLEFLIYFQGNSAPDKSGLPSDRFSAERTGGSVSTLTIQRTQQEDSAVYLCASSLGYRGSYGYTFGSGTRLTVV.

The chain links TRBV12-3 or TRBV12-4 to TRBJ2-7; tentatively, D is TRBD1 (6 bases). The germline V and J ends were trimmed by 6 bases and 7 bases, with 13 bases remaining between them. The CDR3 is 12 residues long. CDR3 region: CASRSQGPEQYF. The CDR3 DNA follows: TGTGCCAGCAGGTCACAGGGACCAGAGCAGTACTTC.

CDR3 amino acids: CAISEGTEPMKGYTF. CDR3 sequence (DNA): TGTGCCATCAGTGAGGGCACAGAGCCCATGAAGGGCTACACCTTC. V is TRBV10-3 and J is TRBJ1-2, with D unclear. This CDR3 is 15 amino acids long. Trimming shortened V by 2 bases and J by 8 bases, and 18 bases separated the two germline ends. The germline V gene encodes CDR1 ENHRY and CDR2 SYGVKD.

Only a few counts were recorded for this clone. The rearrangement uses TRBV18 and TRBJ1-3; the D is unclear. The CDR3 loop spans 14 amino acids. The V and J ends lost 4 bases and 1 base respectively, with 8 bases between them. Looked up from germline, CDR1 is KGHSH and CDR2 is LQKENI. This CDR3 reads CASSRGLSGNTIYF. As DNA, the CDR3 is TGTGCCAGCTCACGAGGACTATCTGGAAACACCATATATTTT.

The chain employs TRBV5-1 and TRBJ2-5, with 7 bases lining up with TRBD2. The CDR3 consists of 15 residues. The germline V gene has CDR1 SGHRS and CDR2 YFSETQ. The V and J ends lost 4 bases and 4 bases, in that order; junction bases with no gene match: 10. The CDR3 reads CASSPAGREGETQYF. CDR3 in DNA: TGCGCCAGCAGCCCGGCTGGCAGGGAGGGAGAGACCCAGTACTTC.

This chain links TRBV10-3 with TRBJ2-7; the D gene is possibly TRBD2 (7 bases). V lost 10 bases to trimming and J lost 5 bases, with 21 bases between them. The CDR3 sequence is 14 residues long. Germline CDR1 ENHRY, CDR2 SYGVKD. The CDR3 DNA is TGTGCCACGTTGATTGGGGGGGGGCTCGACGAGCAGTACTTC. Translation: CATLIGGGLDEQYF.

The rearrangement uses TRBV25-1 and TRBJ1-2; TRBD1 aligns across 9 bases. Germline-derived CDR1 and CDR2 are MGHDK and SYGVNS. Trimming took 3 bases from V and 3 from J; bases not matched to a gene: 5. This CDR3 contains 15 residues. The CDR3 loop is CASSDPGQGYYGYTF. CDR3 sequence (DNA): TGTGCCAGCAGTGACCCGGGACAGGGTTACTATGGCTACACCTTC.

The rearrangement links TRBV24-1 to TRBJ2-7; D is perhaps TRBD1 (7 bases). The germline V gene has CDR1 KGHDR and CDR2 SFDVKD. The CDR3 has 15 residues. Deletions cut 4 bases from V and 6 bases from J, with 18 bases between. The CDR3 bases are TGTGCCACCAGTGACCCTAAGTACAGGGGAGGCGAGCAGTACTTC. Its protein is CATSDPKYRGGEQYF.

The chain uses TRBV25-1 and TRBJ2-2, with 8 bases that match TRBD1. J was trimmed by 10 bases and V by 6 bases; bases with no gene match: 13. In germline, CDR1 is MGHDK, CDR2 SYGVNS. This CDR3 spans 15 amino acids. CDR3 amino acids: CASSPPDRVGEELFF. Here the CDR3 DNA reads TGTGCCAGCAGCCCCCCGGACAGGGTGGGCGAGGAGCTGTTTTTT.

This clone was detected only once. The CDR3 nucleotides are TGTGCCAGCAGCTTGAGTATCCGAAATTCACCCCTCCACTTT. This encodes CASSLSIRNSPLHF. This chain joins TRBV11-1 and TRBJ1-6; no clear D. With 3 bases removed from V and 7 bases from J, the gap between germline ends came to 10 bases. The CDR3 is 14 amino acids. Germline V gene lookup returns CDR1 SGHAT and CDR2 FQDESV (reference sequence).

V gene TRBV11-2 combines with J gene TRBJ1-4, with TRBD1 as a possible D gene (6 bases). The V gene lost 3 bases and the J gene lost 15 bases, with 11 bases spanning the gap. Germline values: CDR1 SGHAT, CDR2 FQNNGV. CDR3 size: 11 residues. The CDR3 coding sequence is TGTGCCAGCAGCTTTGGGACATCCATGTTTTTT. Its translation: CASSFGTSMFF.

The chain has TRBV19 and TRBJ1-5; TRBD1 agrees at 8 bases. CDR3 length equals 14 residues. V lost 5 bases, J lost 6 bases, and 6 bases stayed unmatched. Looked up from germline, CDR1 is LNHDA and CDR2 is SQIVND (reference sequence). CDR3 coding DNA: TGTGCCAGTAGTTCCAGGGGGCTGGGTCAGCCCCAGCATTTT. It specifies CASSSRGLGQPQHF.

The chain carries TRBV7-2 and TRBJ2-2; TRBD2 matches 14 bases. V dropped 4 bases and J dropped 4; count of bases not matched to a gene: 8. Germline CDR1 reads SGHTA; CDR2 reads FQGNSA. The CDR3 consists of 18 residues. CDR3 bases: TGTGCCAGCAGCTCGGGACTAGCGGGGGCTCGGGGCACCGGGGAGCTGTTTTTT. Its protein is CASSSGLAGARGTGELFF.

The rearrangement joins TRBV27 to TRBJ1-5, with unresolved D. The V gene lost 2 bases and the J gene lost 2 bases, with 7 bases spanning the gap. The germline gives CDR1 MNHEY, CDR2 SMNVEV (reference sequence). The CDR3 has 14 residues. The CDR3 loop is CASSLRGGNQPQHF. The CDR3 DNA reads TGTGCCAGCAGTTTACGGGGAGGCAATCAGCCCCAGCATTTT.

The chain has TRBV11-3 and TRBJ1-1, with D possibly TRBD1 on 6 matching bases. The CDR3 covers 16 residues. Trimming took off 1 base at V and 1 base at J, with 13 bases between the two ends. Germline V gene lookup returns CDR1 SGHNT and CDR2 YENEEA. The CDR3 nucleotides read TGTGCCAGCAGCTTAGGGGGGACAATGGGGAACACTGAAGCTTTCTTT. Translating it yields CASSLGGTMGNTEAFF.

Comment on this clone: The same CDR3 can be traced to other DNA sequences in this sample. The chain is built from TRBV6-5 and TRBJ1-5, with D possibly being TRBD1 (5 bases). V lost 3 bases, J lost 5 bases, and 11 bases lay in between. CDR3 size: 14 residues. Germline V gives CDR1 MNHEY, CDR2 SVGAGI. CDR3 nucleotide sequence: TGTGCCAGCAGTTATTTTGGGGGGGATCAGCCCCAGCATTTT. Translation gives CASSYFGGDQPQHF.

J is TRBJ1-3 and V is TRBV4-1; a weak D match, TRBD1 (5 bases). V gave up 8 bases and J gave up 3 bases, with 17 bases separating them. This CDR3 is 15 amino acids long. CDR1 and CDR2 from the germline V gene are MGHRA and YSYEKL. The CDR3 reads CASEPRQHDGNTIYF. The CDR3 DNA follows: TGCGCCAGCGAACCAAGACAGCACGATGGAAACACCATATATTTT.

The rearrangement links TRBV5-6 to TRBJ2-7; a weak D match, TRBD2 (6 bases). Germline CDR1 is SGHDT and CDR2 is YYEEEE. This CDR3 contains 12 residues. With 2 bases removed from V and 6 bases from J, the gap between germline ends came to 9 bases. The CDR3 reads CASSFGSGEQYF. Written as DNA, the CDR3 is TGTGCCAGCAGCTTCGGTAGCGGCGAGCAGTACTTC.

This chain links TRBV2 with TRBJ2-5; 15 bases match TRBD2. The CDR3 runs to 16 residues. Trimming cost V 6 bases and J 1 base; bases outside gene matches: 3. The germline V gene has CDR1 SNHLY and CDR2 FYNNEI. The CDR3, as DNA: TGTGCCAGCAGGGGGACTAGCGGGGGGCCCCAAGAGACCCAGTACTTC. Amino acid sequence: CASRGTSGGPQETQYF.

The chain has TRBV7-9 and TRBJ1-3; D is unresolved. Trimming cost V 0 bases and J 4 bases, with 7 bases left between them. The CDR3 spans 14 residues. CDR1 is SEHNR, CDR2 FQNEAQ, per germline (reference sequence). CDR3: CASSLAPGGNTIYF. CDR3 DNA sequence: TGTGCCAGCAGCTTAGCCCCGGGAGGAAACACCATATATTTT.